These 16 T cell receptor beta chains share one sample of origin, sequenced in a study of cytomegalovirus exposure and HLA in healthy donors. Primers: 60 Vbeta forward and 13 Jbeta reverse. This table comes from immunoSEQ multiplex PCR, and its TCRdb copy is limited to in-frame clones, with some not included. This sample yields more than 75,000 clones, of which approximately 74% are seen a single time; about 9.1% belongs to the top ten. Sequenced material: PBMCs. All receptors come from a man between 40 and 49 years old in good health and CMV-seropositive.

The chain uses TRBV19 and TRBJ1-1, with D maybe TRBD1 (6 bases). Germline V gives CDR1 LNHDA, CDR2 SQIVND (reference sequence). V gave up 6 bases and J gave up 2 bases, with 16 bases separating them. The CDR3 is 15 amino acids. This CDR3 is CASRPSGGANTEAFF. The DNA of the CDR3 is TGTGCCAGTAGGCCCTCCGGGGGGGCTAACACTGAAGCTTTCTTT.

The chain has TRBV6-5 and TRBJ1-1; 7 bases align to TRBD1. Germline V CDR1 and CDR2: MNHEY, SVGAGI. V was pared by 6 bases and J by 0 bases, with 7 bases of the junction left unmatched. This CDR3 has 15 residues. Here the CDR3 DNA reads TGTGCCAGCAGCTCCCGACAGGGCATGAACACTGAAGCTTTCTTT. Amino acids: CASSSRQGMNTEAFF.

The gene calls are TRBV28 and TRBJ1-1; D gene unclear. CDR3 length equals 16 residues. Deletions cut 3 bases from V and 4 bases from J, with 18 bases between. Germline values: CDR1 MDHEN, CDR2 SYDVKM. In DNA form, the CDR3 reads TGTGCCAGCAGTTTCCTCGGGGAGGTCCGGAGCACTGAAGCTTTCTTT. It is translated as CASSFLGEVRSTEAFF.

The genes are TRBV6-1 and TRBJ2-1; 10 nucleotides align to TRBD2. The CDR3 consists of 15 residues. From germline, CDR1 is MNHNS and CDR2 SASEGT. V lost 4 bases and J lost 8; bases outside the gene matches: 8. CDR3 protein: CASSGPAGGYDEQFF. For the CDR3, the DNA is TGTGCCAGCAGTGGCCCAGCGGGAGGGTACGATGAGCAGTTCTTC.

The V gene is TRBV10-3, the J gene TRBJ1-1; perhaps TRBD1 as D (6 bases). V was cut by 9 bases and J by 10 bases, with 21 bases left in between. Germline values: CDR1 ENHRY, CDR2 SYGVKD. The CDR3 is 13 residues long. The CDR3 region has the DNA TGTGCCATTTCCGGGATACTCGCGGGGGCAGCTTTCTTT. Translating it yields CAISGILAGAAFF.

The chain carries TRBV7-3 and TRBJ2-6; possibly TRBD2 for D (7 bases). Trimming stripped 3 bases from V and 2 bases from J, with 8 bases between. CDR1 and CDR2 (germline): SGHTA, FQGTGA. The CDR3 loop spans 15 amino acids. CDR3 residues: CASSFGGPGANVLTF. The CDR3 DNA reads TGTGCCAGCAGCTTCGGGGGGCCTGGGGCCAACGTCCTGACTTTC.

The sample holds one count of this clone. This rearrangement joins TRBV30 to TRBJ2-3; 9 nucleotides match TRBD2. V lost 1 base and J lost 3; bases outside the gene matches: 5. Germline V CDR1 and CDR2: GTSNPN, SVGIG (reference sequence). The CDR3 contains 15 residues. CDR3 in amino acids: CAWSGTSGWTDTQYF. DNA of the CDR3: TGTGCCTGGAGTGGAACTAGCGGGTGGACAGATACGCAGTATTTT.

V gene TRBV27 combines with J gene TRBJ1-5; perhaps TRBD1 as D (5 bases). Trimming shortened V by 3 bases and J by 3 bases, and 9 bases separated the two germline ends. The germline V gene encodes CDR1 MNHEY and CDR2 SMNVEV (reference sequence). The CDR3 loop spans 14 amino acids. Here the CDR3 DNA reads TGTGCCAGCAGTTTTCAGGGCATCAATCAGCCCCAGCATTTT. Amino acid sequence: CASSFQGINQPQHF.

The chain carries TRBV11-2 and TRBJ2-7; D gene ambiguous. This CDR3 comprises 13 residues. Germline V CDR1 and CDR2: SGHAT, FQNNGV. Trimming cost V 4 bases and J 7 bases, with 14 bases left between them. The CDR3 reads CASSSTGLEEQYF. The DNA of the CDR3 is TGTGCCAGCAGCTCGACCGGTCTAGAGGAGCAGTACTTC.

The chain combines TRBV5-1 with TRBJ1-5; 7 bases are a match to TRBD1. In germline, CDR1 is SGHRS, CDR2 YFSETQ. V shed 4 bases and J 7 bases; nucleotides not matched to a gene: 11. The CDR3 covers 15 residues. CDR3 sequence: CASSITGERGQPQHF. CDR3 nucleotide sequence: TGCGCCAGCAGCATCACAGGGGAAAGGGGGCAGCCCCAGCATTTT.

The genes are TRBV25-1 and TRBJ1-3; D is possibly TRBD1 (6 bases). V lost 5 bases, J lost 4 bases, and 15 bases lay in between. The CDR3 consists of 15 residues. Germline V gene lookup returns CDR1 MGHDK and CDR2 SYGVNS. Here the CDR3 reads CASSPAGTPGNTIYF. The CDR3 DNA is TGTGCCAGCAGTCCCGCCGGGACACCCGGAAACACCATATATTTT.

The table lists this clone with a count of one. The rearrangement joins TRBV7-2 to TRBJ2-3, with a tentative D call TRBD1 (5 bases). Germline CDR1 reads SGHTA; CDR2 reads FQGNSA. The ends were cut back, 1 base at V and 5 bases at J, with 10 bases in the middle. The CDR3 has 14 residues. CDR3 coding DNA: TGTGCCAGCAGCTTAGTCAGGGTTGGAGATACGCAGTATTTT. This encodes CASSLVRVGDTQYF. Drawing the rest from reference TRBV7-2 and TRBJ2-3, the complete variable domain is GAGVSQSPSNKVTEKGKDVELRCDPISGHTALYWYRQSLGQGLEFLIYFQGNSAPDKSGLPSDRFSAERTGGSVSTLTIQRTQQEDSAVYLCASSLVRVGDTQYFGPGTRLTVL.

The rearrangement links TRBV2 to TRBJ1-4; D is ambiguous. This CDR3 region has 13 residues. V shed 6 bases and J shed 6 bases, with 11 bases lying between them. CDR1 and CDR2 (germline): SNHLY, FYNNEI. CDR3 residues: CASRSGSHEKLFF. Written as DNA, the CDR3 is TGTGCCAGCAGGTCGGGGTCTCATGAAAAACTGTTTTTT.

The chain carries TRBV28 and TRBJ2-7; TRBD1 might be the D (5 bases). Germline values: CDR1 MDHEN, CDR2 SYDVKM. V was shortened by 6 bases and J by 6 bases, with 12 bases between the two germline ends. The CDR3 has 12 amino acids. For the CDR3, the DNA is TGTGCCAGCAGCCCCCCAGGGCGCGAGCAGTACTTC. Its protein product is CASSPPGREQYF. The whole variable domain, filled in from reference TRBV28 and TRBJ2-7, reads DVKVTQSSRYLVKRTGEKVFLECVQDMDHENMFWYRQDPGLGLRLIYFSYDVKMKEKGDIPEGYSVSREKKERFSLILESASTNQTSMYLCASSPPGREQYFGPGTRLTVT.

V usage is TRBV19 and J usage is TRBJ2-1; 7 bases are shared with TRBD2. The CDR3 has 15 residues. The germline CDR1 and CDR2 sequences are LNHDA and SQIVND (reference sequence). The V and J ends lost 6 bases and 6 bases, in that order; junction bases with no gene match: 11. Here the CDR3 reads CASRPLGGGPNEQFF. CDR3 nucleotides: TGTGCCAGTAGACCCCTGGGCGGGGGACCCAATGAGCAGTTCTTC.

There are a few counts of this clone. This chain links TRBV5-1 with TRBJ2-7, with 10 bases fitting TRBD2. V trimming: 5 bases; J trimming: 5 bases; junction bases outside the gene matches: 10. Germline CDR1 reads SGHRS; CDR2 reads YFSETQ. The length of the CDR3 is 15 residues. The CDR3 spells CASSSLAGVFHEQYF. CDR3 DNA: TGCGCCAGCAGTTCCCTAGCGGGAGTTTTCCACGAGCAGTACTTC.